Listed here is a single TCR beta chain. The germline CDR1 and CDR2 sequences are SGHDT and YYEEEE. V lost 4 bases to trimming and J lost 3 bases; unmatched junction nucleotides: 6. This CDR3 is built from 16 residues. TCRdb re-derived calls from the 5' RACE reads in MiXCR, one entry per CDR3 protein. The table has over 300,000 distinct CDR3 sequences, 20% to 25% seen once. The data originate from a study of T-cell memory formation after mild COVID-19. Study context: TCR clusters were mostly confined to one donor each.

Sequenced sample: PBMCs or a T cell subset sorted from them (not recorded which). This receptor was taken from a man between 18 and 29 years old who had mild COVID-19 (a few samples of this study predate the infection). Cell type and time point are not known. The V call is TRBV5-6, the J call TRBJ2-2, with 10 positions matching TRBD1. The CDR3 loop reads CASSLDRGTHTGELFF. Written as DNA, the CDR3 is TGTGCCAGCAGCCTGGACAGGGGGACGCACACCGGGGAGCTGTTTTTT.